These T cell receptor beta chains were read from a single sample in a study of T-cell memory formation after mild COVID-19. TCRdb recomputed calls from the 5' RACE reads with MiXCR, one row per CDR3 protein. The sample lists under 300,000 distinct CDR3 sequences; approximately 8% were seen once. Sequencing was carried out using PBMCs or a T cell subset sorted from them (not recorded which). The receptors were gathered from a man between 18 and 29 years old who had mild COVID-19 (a few samples of this study predate the infection). Cell type and time point are not known. The CDR3 runs from the conserved cysteine through the conserved F or W. The size of a clone is reported for some rows only, either as once, few or many, or as a class for expanded clones.

TRBV5-1	TRBJ2-7	15	few	CASSPAGGTTYEQYF
TRBV7-9	TRBJ2-1	12	-	CASSSVTNEQFF
TRBV7-9	TRBJ2-2	14	-	CASSRQGPTGELFF
TRBV10-3	TRBJ2-7	17	-	CAISGTSGGALSYEQYF
TRBV12-3/TRBV12-4	TRBJ2-3	16	-	CASSLMAPPAPDTQYF
TRBV9	TRBJ2-1	16	few	CASSVSVGVGYNEQFF
TRBV5-1	TRBJ2-1	15	many	CASSPGTDSYNEQFF
TRBV7-2	TRBJ2-1	18	-	CASSLRGPQITSYNEQFF
TRBV5-4	TRBJ2-7	15	once	CASSLAGLNNYEQYF
TRBV5-1	TRBJ2-3	16	few	CASSSDRDLRTDTQYF
TRBV6-2/TRBV6-3	TRBJ1-4	13	many	CASRNRGGEKLFF
TRBV6-6	TRBJ2-3	17	few	CASSYSPAWTSTDTQYF
TRBV7-2	TRBJ1-2	15	-	CASSSYDRGADGYTF
TRBV5-1	TRBJ2-2	16	-	CASSLAPRGNTGELFF
TRBV24-1	TRBJ2-5	15	few	CATSDGTAYQETQYF
TRBV25-1	TRBJ1-2	11	few	CASETGTGYTF
TRBV27	TRBJ2-5	17	few	CASSPRQGALREETQYF
TRBV3-1	TRBJ2-1	15	-	CASSQDASTYNEQFF
TRBV30	TRBJ2-7	12	many	CAWSEDRYEQYF
TRBV27	TRBJ1-2	14	-	CASSLLPGGDGYTF
TRBV25-1	TRBJ2-1	16	many	CASSEYKGQGDNEQFF
TRBV7-3	TRBJ2-1	15	-	CASSASAGGGNEQFF
TRBV7-2	TRBJ1-5	14	-	CASSPYYSNQPQHF
TRBV7-9	TRBJ1-3	13	many	CASSWGGGNTIYF